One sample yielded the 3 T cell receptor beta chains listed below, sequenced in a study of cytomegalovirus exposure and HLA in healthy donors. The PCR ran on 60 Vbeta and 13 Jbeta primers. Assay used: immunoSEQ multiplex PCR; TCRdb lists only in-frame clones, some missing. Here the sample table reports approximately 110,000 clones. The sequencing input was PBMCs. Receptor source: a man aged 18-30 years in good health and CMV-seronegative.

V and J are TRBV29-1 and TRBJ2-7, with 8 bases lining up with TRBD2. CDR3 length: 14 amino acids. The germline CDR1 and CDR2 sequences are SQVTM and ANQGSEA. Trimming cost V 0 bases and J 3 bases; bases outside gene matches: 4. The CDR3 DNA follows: TGCAGCGTTGAAGATCGGCTAGCGGGCTACGAGCAGTACTTC. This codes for CSVEDRLAGYEQYF.

The CDR3 protein is CAWRTTGMLTYNSPLHF. CDR3 coding DNA: TGTGCCTGGAGAACTACCGGGATGCTAACTTATAATTCACCCCTCCACTTT. The chain is built from TRBV30 and TRBJ1-6; D uncertain. V lost 3 bases, J lost 4 bases, and 19 bases lay in between. Looked up from germline, CDR1 is GTSNPN and CDR2 is SVGIG (reference sequence). The CDR3 extends over 17 amino acids. Supplemented by reference TRBV30 and TRBJ1-6, the full variable domain reads SQTIHQWPATLVQPVGSPLSLECTVEGTSNPNLYWYRQAAGRGLQLLFYSVGIGQISSEVPQNLSASRPQDRQFILSSKKLLLSDSGFYLCAWRTTGMLTYNSPLHFGNGTRLTVT.

The CDR3 region has the DNA TGTGCCAGCAGCTTAACAGGGGCGACCTACGAGCAGTACTTC. Its translation is CASSLTGATYEQYF. The V gene is TRBV11-2, the J gene TRBJ2-7, with 7 bases aligning to TRBD1. CDR1 is SGHAT and CDR2 is FQNNGV in the germline V gene. Trimming took 2 bases from V and 2 from J; bases not matched to a gene: 3. The CDR3 extends over 14 amino acids.